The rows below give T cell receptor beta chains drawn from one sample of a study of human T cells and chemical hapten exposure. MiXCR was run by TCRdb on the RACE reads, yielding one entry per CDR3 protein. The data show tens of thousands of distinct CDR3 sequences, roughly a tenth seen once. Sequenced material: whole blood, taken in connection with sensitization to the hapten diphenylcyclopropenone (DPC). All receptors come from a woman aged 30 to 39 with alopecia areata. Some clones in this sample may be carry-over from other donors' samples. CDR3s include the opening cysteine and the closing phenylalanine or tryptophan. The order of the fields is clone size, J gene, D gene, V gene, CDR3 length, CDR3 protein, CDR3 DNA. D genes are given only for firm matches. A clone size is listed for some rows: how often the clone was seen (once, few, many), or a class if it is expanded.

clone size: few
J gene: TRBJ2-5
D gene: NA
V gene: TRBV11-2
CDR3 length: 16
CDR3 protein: CASSLGGRGAQETQYF
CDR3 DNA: TGTGCCAGCAGCTTAGGCGGGCGAGGGGCCCAAGAGACCCAGTACTTC

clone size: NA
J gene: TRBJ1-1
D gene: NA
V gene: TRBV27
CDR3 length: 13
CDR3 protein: CASSYRRNTEAFF
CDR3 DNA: TGTGCCAGCAGTTACCGCCGGAACACTGAAGCTTTCTTT

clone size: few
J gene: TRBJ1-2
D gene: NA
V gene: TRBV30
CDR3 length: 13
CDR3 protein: CAWTAGALEGYTF
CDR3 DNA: TGTGCCTGGACCGCGGGGGCGTTGGAAGGCTACACCTTC

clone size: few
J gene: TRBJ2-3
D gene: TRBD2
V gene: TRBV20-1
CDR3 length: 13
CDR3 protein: CSATSGGPDTQYF
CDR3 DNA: TGCAGTGCTACTAGCGGGGGGCCAGATACGCAGTATTTT

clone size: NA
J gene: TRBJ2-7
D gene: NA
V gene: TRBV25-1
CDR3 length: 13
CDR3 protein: CASSDYDSYEQYF
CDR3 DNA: TGTGCCAGCAGTGATTACGACAGCTACGAGCAGTACTTC

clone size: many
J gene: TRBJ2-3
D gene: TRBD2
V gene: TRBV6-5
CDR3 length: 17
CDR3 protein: CASRPTSGGDGTDTQYF
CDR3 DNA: TGTGCCAGCCGCCCGACTAGCGGGGGGGATGGCACAGATACGCAGTATTTT

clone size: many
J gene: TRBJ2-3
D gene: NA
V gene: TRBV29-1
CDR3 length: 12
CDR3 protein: CSVSGRRDTQYF
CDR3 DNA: TGCAGCGTTAGCGGTAGAAGGGATACGCAGTATTTT

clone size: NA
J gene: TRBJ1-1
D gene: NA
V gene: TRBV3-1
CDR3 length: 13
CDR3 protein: CASSQGDRTEAFF
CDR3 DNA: TGTGCCAGCAGCCAAGGAGATCGCACTGAAGCTTTCTTT

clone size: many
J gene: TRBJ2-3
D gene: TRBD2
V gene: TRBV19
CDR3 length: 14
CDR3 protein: CASRERGRSGTQYF
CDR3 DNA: TGTGCCAGCCGTGAGCGGGGGAGGTCTGGTACGCAGTATTTT

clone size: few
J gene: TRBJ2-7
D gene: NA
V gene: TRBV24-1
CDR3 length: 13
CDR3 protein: CATSSTGLYEQYF
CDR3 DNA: TGTGCCACCAGTTCGACGGGACTCTACGAGCAGTACTTC

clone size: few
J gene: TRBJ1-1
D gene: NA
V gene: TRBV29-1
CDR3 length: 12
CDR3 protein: CSVGVSNTEAFF
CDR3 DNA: TGCAGCGTTGGTGTCTCAAACACTGAAGCTTTCTTT

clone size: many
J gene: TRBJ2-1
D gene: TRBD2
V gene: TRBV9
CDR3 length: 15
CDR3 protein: CASSATSGSYNEQFF
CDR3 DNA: TGTGCCAGCAGCGCGACTAGCGGGAGCTACAATGAGCAGTTCTTC

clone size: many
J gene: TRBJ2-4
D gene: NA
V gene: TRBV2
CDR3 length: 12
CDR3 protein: CASSDPENIQYF
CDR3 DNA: TGTGCCAGCAGTGATCCGGAAAACATTCAGTACTTC

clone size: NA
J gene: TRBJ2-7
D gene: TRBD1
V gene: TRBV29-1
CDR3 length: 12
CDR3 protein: CSVSPGGYEQYF
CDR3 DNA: TGCAGCGTTAGCCCAGGGGGCTACGAGCAGTACTTC

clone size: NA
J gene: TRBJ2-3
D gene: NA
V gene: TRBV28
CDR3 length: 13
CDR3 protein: CASRTRLKDTQYF
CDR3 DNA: TGTGCCAGCAGGACCCGACTTAAAGATACGCAGTATTTT

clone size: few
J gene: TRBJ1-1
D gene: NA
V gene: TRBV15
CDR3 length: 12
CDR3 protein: CATSEVGAEAFF
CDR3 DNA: TGTGCCACCAGCGAGGTAGGGGCCGAAGCTTTCTTT

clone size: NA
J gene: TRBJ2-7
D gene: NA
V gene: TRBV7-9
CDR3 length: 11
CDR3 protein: CASSFGNEQYF
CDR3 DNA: TGTGCCAGCAGCTTTGGGAACGAGCAGTACTTC

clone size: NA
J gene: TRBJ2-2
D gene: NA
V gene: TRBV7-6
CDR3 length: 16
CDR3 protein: CASSRQGRADTGELFF
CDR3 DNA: TGTGCCAGCAGCCGACAAGGGCGTGCGGACACCGGGGAGCTGTTTTTT

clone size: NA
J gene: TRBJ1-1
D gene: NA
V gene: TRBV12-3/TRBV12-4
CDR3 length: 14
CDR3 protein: CASSVGVSVTEAFF
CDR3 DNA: TGTGCCAGCTCCGTTGGGGTCTCAGTCACTGAAGCTTTCTTT

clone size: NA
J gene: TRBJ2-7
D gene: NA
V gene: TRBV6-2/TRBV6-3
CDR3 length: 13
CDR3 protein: CASTNGQFSEQYF
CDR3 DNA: TGTGCCAGCACCAACGGACAGTTTTCCGAGCAGTACTTT

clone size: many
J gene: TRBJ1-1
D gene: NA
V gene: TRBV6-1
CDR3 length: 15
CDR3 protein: CASSESSIPGSEAFF
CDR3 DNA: TGTGCCAGCAGTGAATCCTCTATTCCGGGGTCTGAAGCTTTCTTT

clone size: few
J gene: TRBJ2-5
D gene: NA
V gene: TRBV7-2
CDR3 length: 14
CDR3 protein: CASSLVADQETQYF
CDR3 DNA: TGTGCCAGCAGCTTAGTCGCAGACCAAGAGACCCAGTACTTC

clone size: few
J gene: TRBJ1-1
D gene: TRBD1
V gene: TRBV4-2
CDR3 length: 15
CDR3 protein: CASSQVGQGATEAFF
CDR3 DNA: TGTGCCAGCAGCCAAGTAGGACAGGGGGCAACTGAAGCTTTCTTT

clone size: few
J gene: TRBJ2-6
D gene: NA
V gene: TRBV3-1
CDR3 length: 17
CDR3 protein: CASSQADIISGANVLTF
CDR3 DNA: TGTGCCAGCAGCCAAGCCGACATAATCTCTGGGGCCAACGTCCTGACTTTC

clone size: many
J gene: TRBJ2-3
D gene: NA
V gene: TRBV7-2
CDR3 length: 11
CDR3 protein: CAIPVADTQYF
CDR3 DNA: TGTGCCATCCCAGTGGCAGATACGCAGTATTTT

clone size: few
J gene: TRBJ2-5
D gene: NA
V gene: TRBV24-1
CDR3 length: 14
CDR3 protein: CATSDPDTQETQYF
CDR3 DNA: TGTGCCACCAGTGATCCGGACACCCAAGAGACCCAGTACTTC

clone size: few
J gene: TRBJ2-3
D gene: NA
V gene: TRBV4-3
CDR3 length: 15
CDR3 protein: CASSQERRSTDTQYF
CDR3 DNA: TGCGCCAGCAGCCAAGAGAGGCGGAGCACAGATACGCAGTATTTT

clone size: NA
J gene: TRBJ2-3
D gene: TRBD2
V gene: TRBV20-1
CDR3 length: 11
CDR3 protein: CSAALGRGQYF
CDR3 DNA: TGCAGTGCTGCACTGGGGAGGGGGCAGTATTTT

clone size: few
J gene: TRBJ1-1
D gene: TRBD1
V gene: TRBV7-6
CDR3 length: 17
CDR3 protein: CASSLSEAGQGDTEAFF
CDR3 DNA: TGTGCCAGCAGCTTATCGGAGGCGGGACAGGGAGACACTGAAGCTTTCTTT

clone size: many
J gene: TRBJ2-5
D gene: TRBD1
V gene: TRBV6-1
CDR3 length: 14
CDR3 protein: CASGDRGGGETQYF
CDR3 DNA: TGTGCCAGCGGGGACAGGGGAGGGGGAGAGACCCAGTACTTC

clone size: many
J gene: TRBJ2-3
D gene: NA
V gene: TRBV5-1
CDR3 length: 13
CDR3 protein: CASSLSSPPGRYF
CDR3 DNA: TGCGCCAGCAGCTTGTCGAGCCCCCCTGGAAGGTATTTT

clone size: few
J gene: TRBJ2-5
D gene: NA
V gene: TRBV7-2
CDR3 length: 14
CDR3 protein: CASSPAATKETQYF
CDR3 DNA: TGTGCCAGCAGCCCAGCTGCCACTAAAGAGACCCAGTACTTC

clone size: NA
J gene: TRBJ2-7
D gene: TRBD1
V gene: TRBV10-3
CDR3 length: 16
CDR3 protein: CAISPPPGTGDYEQYF
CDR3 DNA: TGTGCCATCAGCCCCCCGCCGGGGACAGGGGACTACGAGCAGTACTTC

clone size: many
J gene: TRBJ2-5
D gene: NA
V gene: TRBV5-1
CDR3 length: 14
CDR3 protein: CASSLRTVQETQYF
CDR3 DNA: TGCGCCAGCAGCTTGAGGACGGTGCAAGAGACCCAGTACTTC

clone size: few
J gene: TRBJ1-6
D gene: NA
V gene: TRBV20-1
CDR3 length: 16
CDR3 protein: CSAGDSRALPNSPLHF
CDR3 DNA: TGCAGTGCTGGGGATTCCCGGGCCCTCCCTAATTCACCCCTCCACTTT

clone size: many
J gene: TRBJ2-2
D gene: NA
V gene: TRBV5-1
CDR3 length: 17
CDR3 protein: CASSLGLDPSNTGELFF
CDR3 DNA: TGCGCCAGCAGCTTGGGCCTAGACCCCTCGAACACCGGGGAGCTGTTTTTT

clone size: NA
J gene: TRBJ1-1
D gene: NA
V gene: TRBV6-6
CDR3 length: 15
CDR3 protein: CASSYPGSGETEAFF
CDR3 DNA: TGTGCCAGCAGTTATCCCGGGTCGGGGGAGACTGAAGCTTTCTTT

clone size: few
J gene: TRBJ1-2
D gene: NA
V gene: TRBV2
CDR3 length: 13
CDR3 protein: CASSSGPSYGYTF
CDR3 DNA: TGTGCCAGCAGTAGTGGTCCATCCTATGGCTACACCTTC

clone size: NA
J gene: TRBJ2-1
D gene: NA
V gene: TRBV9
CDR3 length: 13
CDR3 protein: CASSVRGASEQFF
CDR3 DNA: TGTGCCAGCAGCGTAAGAGGGGCAAGTGAGCAGTTCTTC

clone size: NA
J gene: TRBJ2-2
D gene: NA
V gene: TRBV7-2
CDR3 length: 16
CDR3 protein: CASSLRRGPYTGELFF
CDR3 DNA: TGTGCCAGCAGCTTACGGCGGGGGCCCTACACCGGGGAGCTGTTTTTT

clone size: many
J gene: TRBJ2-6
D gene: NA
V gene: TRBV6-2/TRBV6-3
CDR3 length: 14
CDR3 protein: CASSYTSGANVLTF
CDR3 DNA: TGTGCCAGCAGTTACACTAGTGGGGCCAACGTCCTGACTTTC

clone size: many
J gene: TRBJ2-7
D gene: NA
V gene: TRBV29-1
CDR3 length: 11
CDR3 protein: CSVEAGQGRYF
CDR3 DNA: TGCAGCGTTGAAGCGGGGCAGGGGCGGTACTTC

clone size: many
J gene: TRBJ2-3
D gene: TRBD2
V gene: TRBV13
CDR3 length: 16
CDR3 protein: CASSFPGLAGADTQYF
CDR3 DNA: TGTGCCAGCAGCTTCCCGGGGCTAGCGGGGGCTGATACGCAGTATTTT

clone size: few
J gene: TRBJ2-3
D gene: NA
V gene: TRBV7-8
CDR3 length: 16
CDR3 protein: CASSLGGQTSTDTQYF
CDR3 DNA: TGTGCCAGCAGCTTAGGGGGGCAGACTAGCACAGATACGCAGTATTTT

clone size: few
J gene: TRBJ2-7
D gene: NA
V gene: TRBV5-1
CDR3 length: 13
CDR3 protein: CASTKDSVNEQYF
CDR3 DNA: TGCGCCAGCACAAAGGACAGCGTCAACGAGCAGTACTTC

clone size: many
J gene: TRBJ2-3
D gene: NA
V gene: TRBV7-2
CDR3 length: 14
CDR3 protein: CASSSQVSTDTQYF
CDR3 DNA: TGTGCCAGCAGCTCACAGGTTTCCACAGATACGCAGTATTTT

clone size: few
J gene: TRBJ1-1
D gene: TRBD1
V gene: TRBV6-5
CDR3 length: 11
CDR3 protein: CASNRGTEAFF
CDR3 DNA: TGTGCCAGCAACAGGGGCACTGAAGCTTTCTTT

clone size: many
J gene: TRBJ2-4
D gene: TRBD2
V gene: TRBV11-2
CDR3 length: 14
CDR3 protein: CASSRGGAKNIQYF
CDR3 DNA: TGTGCCAGCAGCCGGGGGGGTGCCAAAAACATTCAGTACTTC

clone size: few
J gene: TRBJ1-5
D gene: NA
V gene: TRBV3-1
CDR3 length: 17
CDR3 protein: CASSQGLGSRGDQPQHF
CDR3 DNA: TGTGCCAGCAGCCAAGGGCTGGGAAGTCGGGGGGATCAGCCCCAGCATTTT

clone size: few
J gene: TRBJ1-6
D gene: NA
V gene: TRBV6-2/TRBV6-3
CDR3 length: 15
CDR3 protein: CASSGMSSYNSPLHF
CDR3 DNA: TGTGCCAGCAGTGGAATGAGCTCCTATAATTCACCCCTCCACTTT

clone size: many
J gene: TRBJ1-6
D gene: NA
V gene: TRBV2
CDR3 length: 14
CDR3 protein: CASSEYRDGSPLHF
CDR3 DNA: TGTGCCAGCAGTGAATACAGGGATGGATCACCCCTCCACTTT